The rows below give T cell receptor beta chains drawn from one sample of a study of beta chain features in type 1 diabetes. Profiled with immunoSEQ multiplex PCR; TCRdb holds only in-frame clones, not every one. The data contain hundreds of thousands of clones, 9.5% to 11% of them singletons. The source material was naive CD4+ T cells from blood. The receptors originated from a woman in her 30s in good health. CDR3s include the opening cysteine and the closing phenylalanine or tryptophan. The D gene is left open where the match is weak. Expanded clones get a size class; other rows say once, few or many, or leave the size out.

>NA|TRBV6-1|few|TRBJ1-2
CASISQGQSGYTF
TGTGCCAGCATCTCCCAGGGTCAGAGTGGCTACACCTTC
>TRBD2|TRBV9|NA|TRBJ2-1
CASSAEEGLAGYNEQFF
TGTGCCAGCAGCGCCGAGGAAGGACTAGCGGGCTACAATGAGCAGTTCTTC
>TRBD2|TRBV9|NA|TRBJ2-1
CASSVAASGRHNEQFF
TGTGCCAGCAGCGTAGCGGCTAGCGGGAGGCACAATGAGCAGTTCTTC
>NA|TRBV29-1|few|TRBJ2-5
CSVAVGEETQYF
TGCAGCGTAGCAGTCGGAGAGGAGACCCAGTACTTC
>TRBD1|TRBV7-3|few|TRBJ2-7
CASSLWGDRGDEQYF
TGTGCCAGCAGCTTATGGGGAGACAGGGGCGACGAGCAGTACTTC
>TRBD2|TRBV7-3|few|TRBJ2-1
CASSLSGTSVYNEQFF
TGTGCCAGCAGCTTAAGTGGGACTAGCGTCTACAATGAGCAGTTCTTC
>TRBD1|TRBV6-6|few|TRBJ2-7
CASTPAEQGVSEQYF
TGTGCCAGCACCCCAGCGGAACAGGGGGTTTCCGAGCAGTACTTC
>NA|TRBV7-9|NA|TRBJ1-1
CASSLGVAEAFF
TGTGCCAGCAGCTTAGGAGTGGCTGAAGCTTTCTTT
>NA|TRBV7-9|few|TRBJ2-7
CASSKGLVYEQYF
TGTGCCAGCAGCAAGGGACTTGTCTACGAGCAGTACTTC
>NA|TRBV25-1|NA|TRBJ1-2
CASSEYQTGGYTF
TGTGCCAGCAGTGAATATCAAACAGGGGGCTACACCTTC
>TRBD1|TRBV30|NA|TRBJ1-5
CAWSKTGQGPPHSNQPQHF
TGTGCCTGGAGTAAAACGGGACAGGGGCCCCCTCATAGCAATCAGCCCCAGCATTTT
>TRBD2|TRBV7-9|few|TRBJ2-1
CASSRILAGGDNEQFF
TGTGCCAGCAGCCGCATCCTAGCGGGAGGCGACAATGAGCAGTTCTTC
>TRBD2|TRBV15|NA|TRBJ2-3
CATSSQRSGITDTQYF
TGTGCCACCAGCAGTCAAAGAAGCGGGATCACAGATACGCAGTATTTT
>TRBD1|TRBV6-5|NA|TRBJ2-1
CASRLGQANEQFF
TGTGCCAGCAGGCTCGGACAGGCCAATGAGCAGTTCTTC
>NA|TRBV30|few|TRBJ2-1
CAGSRGGVSEQFF
TGTGCCGGGTCACGGGGAGGAGTGAGTGAGCAGTTCTTC
>NA|TRBV7-2|few|TRBJ1-5
CASSLVHTRVNQPQHF
TGTGCCAGCAGCTTAGTCCATACCAGGGTAAATCAGCCCCAGCATTTT
>TRBD1|TRBV28|few|TRBJ2-7
CASSPPTGGVYEQYF
TGTGCCAGCAGTCCACCGACAGGGGGCGTTTACGAGCAGTACTTC